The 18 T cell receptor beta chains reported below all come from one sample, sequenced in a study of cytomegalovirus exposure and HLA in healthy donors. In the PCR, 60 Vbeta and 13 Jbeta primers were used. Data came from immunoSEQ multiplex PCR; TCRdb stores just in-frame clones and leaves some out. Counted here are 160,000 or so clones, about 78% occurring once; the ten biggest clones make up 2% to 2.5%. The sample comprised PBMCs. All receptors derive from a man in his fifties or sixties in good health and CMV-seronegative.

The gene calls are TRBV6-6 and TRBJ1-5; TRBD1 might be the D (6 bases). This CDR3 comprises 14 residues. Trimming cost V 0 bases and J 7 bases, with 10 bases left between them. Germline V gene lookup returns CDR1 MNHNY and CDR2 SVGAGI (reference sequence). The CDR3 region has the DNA TGTGCCAGCAGTTACTCACAGGGTGAGCAGCCCCAGCATTTT. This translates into CASSYSQGEQPQHF.

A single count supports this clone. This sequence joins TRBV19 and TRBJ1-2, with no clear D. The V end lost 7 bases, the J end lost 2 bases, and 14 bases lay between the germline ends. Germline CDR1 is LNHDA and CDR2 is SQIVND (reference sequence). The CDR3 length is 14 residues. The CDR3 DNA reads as TGTGCCAGTACCCCCAGATCGGGGAACTATGGCTACACCTTC. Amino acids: CASTPRSGNYGYTF.

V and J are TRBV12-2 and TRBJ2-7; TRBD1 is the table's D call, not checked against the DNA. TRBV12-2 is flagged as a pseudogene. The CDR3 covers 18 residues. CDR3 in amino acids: CASRRAPGLQGEWCEQYF. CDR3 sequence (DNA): TGTGCAAGTCGCAGGGCGCCGGGCTTACAGGGAGAATGGTGCGAGCAGTACTTC.

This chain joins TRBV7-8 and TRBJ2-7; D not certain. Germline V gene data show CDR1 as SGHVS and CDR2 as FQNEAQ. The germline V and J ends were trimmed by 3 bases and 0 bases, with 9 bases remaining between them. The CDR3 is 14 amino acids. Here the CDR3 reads CASSFSESSYEQYF. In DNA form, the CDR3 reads TGTGCCAGCAGCTTCAGCGAGTCCTCCTACGAGCAGTACTTC.

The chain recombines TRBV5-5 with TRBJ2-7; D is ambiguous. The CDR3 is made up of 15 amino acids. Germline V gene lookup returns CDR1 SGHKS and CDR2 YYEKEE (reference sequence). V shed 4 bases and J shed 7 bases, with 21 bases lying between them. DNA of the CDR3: TGTGCCAGCAGCCTCGTTTCTTTCCTACCTAGTGAGCAGTACTTC. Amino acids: CASSLVSFLPSEQYF.

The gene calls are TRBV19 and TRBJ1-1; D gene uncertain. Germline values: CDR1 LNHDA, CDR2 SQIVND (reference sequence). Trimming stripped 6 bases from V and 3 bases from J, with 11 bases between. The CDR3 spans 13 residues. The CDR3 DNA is TGTGCCAGTAGACTACAGAGGGACACTGAAGCTTTCTTT. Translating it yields CASRLQRDTEAFF.

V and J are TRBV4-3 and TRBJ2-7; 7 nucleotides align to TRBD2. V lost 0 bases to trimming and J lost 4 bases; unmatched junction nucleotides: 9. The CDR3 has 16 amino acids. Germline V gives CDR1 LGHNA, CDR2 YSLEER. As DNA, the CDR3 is TGCGCCAGCAGCCAAGATGGGAGGGATCCGTCGTACGAGCAGTACTTC. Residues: CASSQDGRDPSYEQYF.

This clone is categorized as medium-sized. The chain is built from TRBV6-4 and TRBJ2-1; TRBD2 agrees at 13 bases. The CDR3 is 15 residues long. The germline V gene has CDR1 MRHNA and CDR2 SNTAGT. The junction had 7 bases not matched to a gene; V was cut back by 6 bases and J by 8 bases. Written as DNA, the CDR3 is TGTGCCAGCAGCGACACTAGCGGGGGGGCCGATGAGCAGTTCTTC. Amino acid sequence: CASSDTSGGADEQFF.

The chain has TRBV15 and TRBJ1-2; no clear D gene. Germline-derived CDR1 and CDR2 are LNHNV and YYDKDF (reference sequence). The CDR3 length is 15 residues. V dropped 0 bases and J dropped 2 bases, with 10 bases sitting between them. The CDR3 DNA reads TGTGCCACCAGCAGAGATCAGGCCAGCAACTATGGCTACACCTTC. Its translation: CATSRDQASNYGYTF. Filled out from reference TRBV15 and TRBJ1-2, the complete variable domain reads DAMVIQNPRYQVTQFGKPVTLSCSQTLNHNVMYWYQQKSSQAPKLLFHYYDKDFNNEADTPDNFQSRRPNTSFCFLDIRSPGLGDTAMYLCATSRDQASNYGYTFGSGTRLTVV.

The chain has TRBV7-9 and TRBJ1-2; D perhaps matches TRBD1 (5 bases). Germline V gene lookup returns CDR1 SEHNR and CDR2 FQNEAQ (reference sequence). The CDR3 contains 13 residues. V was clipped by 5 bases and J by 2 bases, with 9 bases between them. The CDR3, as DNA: TGTGCCAGCAGCCGGACAACCAACTATGGCTACACCTTC. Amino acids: CASSRTTNYGYTF.

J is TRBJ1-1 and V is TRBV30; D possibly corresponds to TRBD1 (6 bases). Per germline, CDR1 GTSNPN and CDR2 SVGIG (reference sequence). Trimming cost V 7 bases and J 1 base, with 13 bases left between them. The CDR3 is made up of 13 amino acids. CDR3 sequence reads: CAYSGHTNTEAFF. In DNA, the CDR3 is TGTGCCTACTCGGGACATACGAACACTGAAGCTTTCTTT.

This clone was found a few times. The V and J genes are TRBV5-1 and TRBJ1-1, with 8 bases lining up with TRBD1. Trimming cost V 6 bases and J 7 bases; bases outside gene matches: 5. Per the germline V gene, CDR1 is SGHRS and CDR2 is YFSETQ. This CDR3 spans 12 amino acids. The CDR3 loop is CASTGQVDEAFF. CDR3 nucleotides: TGCGCCAGCACGGGACAGGTTGATGAAGCTTTCTTT.

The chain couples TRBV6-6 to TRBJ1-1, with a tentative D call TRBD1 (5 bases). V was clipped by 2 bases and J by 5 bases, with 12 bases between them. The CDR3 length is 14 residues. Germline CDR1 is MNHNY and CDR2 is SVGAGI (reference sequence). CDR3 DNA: TGTGCCAGCAGTTACACGGGGGTACGGACTGAAGCTTTCTTT. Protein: CASSYTGVRTEAFF.

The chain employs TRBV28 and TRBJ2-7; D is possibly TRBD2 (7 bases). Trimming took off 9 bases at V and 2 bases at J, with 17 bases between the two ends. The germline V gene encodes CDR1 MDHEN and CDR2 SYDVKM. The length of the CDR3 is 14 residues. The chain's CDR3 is CASVGGASAYEQYF. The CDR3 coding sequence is TGTGCCAGTGTGGGGGGGGCTAGCGCCTACGAGCAGTACTTC.

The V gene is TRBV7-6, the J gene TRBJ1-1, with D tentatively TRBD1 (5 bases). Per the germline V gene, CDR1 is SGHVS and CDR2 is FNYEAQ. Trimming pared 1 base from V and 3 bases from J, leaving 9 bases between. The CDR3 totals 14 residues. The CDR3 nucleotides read TGTGCCAGCAGCTTAGTCGCGGGGGACACTGAAGCTTTCTTT. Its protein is CASSLVAGDTEAFF.

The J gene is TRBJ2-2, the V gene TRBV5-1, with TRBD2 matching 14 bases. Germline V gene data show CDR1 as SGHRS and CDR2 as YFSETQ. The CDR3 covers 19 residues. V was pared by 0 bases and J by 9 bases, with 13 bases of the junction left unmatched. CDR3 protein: CASSLDPTSGGALSRELFF. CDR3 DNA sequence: TGCGCCAGCAGCTTGGACCCGACTAGCGGGGGGGCCTTATCCAGGGAGCTGTTTTTT.

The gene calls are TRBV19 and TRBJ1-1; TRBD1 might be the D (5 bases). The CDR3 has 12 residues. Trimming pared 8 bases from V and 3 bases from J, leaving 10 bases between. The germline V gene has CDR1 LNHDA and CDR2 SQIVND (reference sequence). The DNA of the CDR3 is TGTGCCAGTTGTCAGGGTGACACTGAAGCTTTCTTT. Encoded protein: CASCQGDTEAFF.

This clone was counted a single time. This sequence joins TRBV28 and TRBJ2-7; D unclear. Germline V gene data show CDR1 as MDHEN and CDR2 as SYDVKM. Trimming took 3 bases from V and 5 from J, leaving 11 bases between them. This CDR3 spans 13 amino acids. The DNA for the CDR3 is TGTGCCAGCAGTTTTGAGGAGTCCCACGAGCAGTACTTC. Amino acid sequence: CASSFEESHEQYF.